The clone carrying this TCR beta chain was detected ten times or more. One end of the junction does not line up with germline, which may come from a read error. Gene-specific TRAV and TRBV primers were used for first-strand cDNA, covering alpha and beta chains. It was with a constant-region primer and a V-primer adapter that TCRs were amplified over about 19 PCR cycles. MiXCR, run by TCRdb on the reads, gives a single entry per CDR3 protein. The sample shows 35,000 to 50,000 distinct CDR3 sequences, roughly 28% of them seen only once. The sample originates from a study of low-dose radiotherapy and immunotherapy resistance in tumors. About the research overall: Cohort 1 was treated with 0.5 Gy per fraction at 2-week intervals, amounting to 6.5 Gy overall.

The time point here: before trial treatment. CDR1 and CDR2 (germline): SEHNR, FQNEAQ (reference sequence). There are 14 residues in the CDR3. The material was PBMCs, obtained before treatment. The rearrangement joins TRBV7-9 to TRBJ2-3, with D possibly matching TRBD2 (5 bases). The receptor's source is a male donor with gallbladder cancer. The CDR3 loop is CASSPHSSTDTQYF. In nucleotides, the CDR3 is TGTGCCAGCAGCCCACACTCTAGCACGGATACGCAGTATTTT.